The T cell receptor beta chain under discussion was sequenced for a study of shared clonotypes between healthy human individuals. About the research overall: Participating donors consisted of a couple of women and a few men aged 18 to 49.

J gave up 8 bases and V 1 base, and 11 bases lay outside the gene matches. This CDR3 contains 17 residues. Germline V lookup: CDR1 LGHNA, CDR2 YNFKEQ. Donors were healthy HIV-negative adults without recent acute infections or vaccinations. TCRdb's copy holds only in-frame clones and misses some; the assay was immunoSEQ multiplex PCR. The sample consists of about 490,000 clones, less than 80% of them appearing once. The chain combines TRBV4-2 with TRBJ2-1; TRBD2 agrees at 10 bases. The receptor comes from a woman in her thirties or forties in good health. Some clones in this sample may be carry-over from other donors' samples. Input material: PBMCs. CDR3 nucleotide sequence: TGTGCCAGCAGCCAAGTTGGTTCTAGCGGGAGAAGCGATGAGCAGTTCTTC. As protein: CASSQVGSSGRSDEQFF.